These 28 T cell receptor beta chains were all obtained from the same sample, sequenced in a study of PD-1 and CTLA-4 blockade in melanoma. Libraries were prepared by immunoSEQ multiplex PCR; TCRdb keeps only in-frame clonotypes and omits some of them. The data contain around 16,000 clones, 65% to 75% of them singletons. This specimen consisted of CD8+ T cells from peripheral blood, obtained before anti-PD-1 treatment. These receptors were taken from a human donor with melanoma.

This chain joins TRBV5-6 and TRBJ2-3; 7 bases align to TRBD1. The germline V gene encodes CDR1 SGHDT and CDR2 YYEEEE. This CDR3 has 17 amino acids. The V gene end was trimmed by 5 bases and the J gene end by 3 bases; junction bases not matched to a gene: 15. The CDR3 reads CASSFGTNRGSTDTQYF. In nucleotides, the CDR3 is TGTGCCAGCAGTTTCGGGACGAACAGGGGTTCGACAGATACGCAGTATTTT.

This clone was counted once. CDR3 sequence (DNA): TGTGCCAGCAGCTATGGACAGGGGACCTACGAGCAGTACTTC. This translates into CASSYGQGTYEQYF. This rearrangement joins TRBV7-8 to TRBJ2-7; 9 bases line up with TRBD1. V gave up 4 bases and J gave up 2 bases; unmatched junction bases: 3. Germline CDR1 SGHVS, CDR2 FQNEAQ. The CDR3 spans 14 residues.

This chain uses TRBV6-5 with TRBJ2-1; possibly TRBD1 or TRBD2 for D (5 bases each). Between the trimmed V and J ends, which lost 3 bases and 7 bases, there was a span of 16 bases. The germline CDR1 and CDR2 sequences are MNHEY and SVGAGI. This CDR3 is built from 15 residues. The CDR3 DNA reads as TGTGCCAGCAGTTATTGGTTAGGTGAGGGGAATGAGCAGTTCTTC. Translated: CASSYWLGEGNEQFF.

This chain links TRBV10-2 with TRBJ2-7; D unresolved. Trimming stripped 2 bases from V and 2 bases from J, with 10 bases between. This CDR3 comprises 14 residues. In germline, CDR1 is WSHSY, CDR2 SAAADI. The chain's CDR3 is CASSEGPSAYEQYF. In DNA, the CDR3 is TGCGCCAGCAGTGAGGGACCTTCCGCCTACGAGCAGTACTTC.

The chain recombines TRBV5-5 with TRBJ2-4, with unresolved D. The germline gives CDR1 SGHKS, CDR2 YYEKEE (reference sequence). The CDR3 covers 14 residues. V was pared by 5 bases and J by 0 bases, with 9 bases between. The CDR3 loop reads CASSPGSAKNIQYF. The CDR3 nucleotides are TGTGCCAGCAGTCCTGGATCAGCCAAAAACATTCAGTACTTC.

This sequence joins TRBV18 and TRBJ1-2; D is possibly TRBD1 (6 bases). This CDR3 comprises 15 residues. The V gene's germline CDR1 is KGHSH and CDR2 LQKENI. Trimming took off 5 bases at V and 0 bases at J, with 13 bases between the two ends. The CDR3 sequence: CASSAQGASNYGYTF. CDR3 in DNA: TGTGCCAGCTCAGCACAGGGCGCCTCTAACTATGGCTACACCTTC.

CDR3 in DNA: TGTGCCAGCAACAGACCGGGACAGAACACTGAAGCTTTCTTT. Translation: CASNRPGQNTEAFF. The chain has TRBV5-6 and TRBJ1-1, with a tentative D call TRBD1 (6 bases). The V and J ends lost 6 bases and 1 base respectively, with 13 bases between them. This CDR3 is 14 amino acids long. Germline V lookup: CDR1 SGHDT, CDR2 YYEEEE.

The gene calls are TRBV4-1 and TRBJ2-7; 8 bases are a match to TRBD2. CDR1 and CDR2 from the germline V gene are MGHRA and YSYEKL. The CDR3 extends over 16 amino acids. V trimming: 4 bases; J trimming: 3 bases; junction bases outside the gene matches: 11. The CDR3: CASSLIGTRFGYEQYF. The CDR3 nucleotides read TGCGCCAGCAGCCTGATCGGGACTAGGTTTGGCTACGAGCAGTACTTC.

This clone occurred a few times. The chain combines TRBV9 with TRBJ1-1, with D tentatively TRBD1 (6 bases). The germline V and J ends were trimmed by 1 base and 3 bases, with 19 bases remaining between them. CDR1 is SGDLS, CDR2 YYNGEE, per germline. The CDR3 is made up of 17 amino acids. The CDR3 nucleotides are TGTGCCAGCAGCGTACGACCACAGGGAGTACGTGACACTGAAGCTTTCTTT. Protein sequence: CASSVRPQGVRDTEAFF.

This rearrangement joins TRBV10-2 to TRBJ2-1; the D is unclear. The CDR3 is 11 residues long. Trimming took off 2 bases at V and 7 bases at J, with 3 bases between the two ends. From germline, CDR1 is WSHSY and CDR2 SAAADI. CDR3 amino acids: CASSEGNEQFF. CDR3 sequence (DNA): TGCGCCAGCAGTGAGGGAAATGAGCAGTTCTTC.

V and J are TRBV6-5 and TRBJ2-5; 9 bases map to TRBD2. The germline V gene encodes CDR1 MNHEY and CDR2 SVGAGI. After removal of 5 bases from V and 3 bases from J, the junction contained 7 bases not matched to a gene. The CDR3 contains 15 residues. This chain's CDR3 is CASSLSGSIEETQYF. CDR3 in DNA: TGTGCCAGCAGTCTTAGCGGGAGTATAGAAGAGACCCAGTACTTC.

The rearrangement joins TRBV27 to TRBJ2-1; no definite D call. Looked up from germline, CDR1 is MNHEY and CDR2 is SMNVEV (reference sequence). Trimming removed 2 bases from V and 5 bases from J, with 16 bases in between. The CDR3 spans 16 residues. The CDR3 sequence is CASSLVPLQFNNEQFF. DNA of the CDR3: TGTGCCAGCAGTTTAGTGCCTCTACAATTCAACAATGAGCAGTTCTTC.

The V gene is TRBV19, the J gene TRBJ1-5, with D hard to call. Trimming left V 11 bases short and J 5 bases short, with 19 bases between. CDR3 length: 14 residues. The germline gives CDR1 LNHDA, CDR2 SQIVND (reference sequence). The CDR3 bases are TGTGCCGCCTCGTGGTCTCCAAGGGATCAGCCCCAGCATTTT. This encodes CAASWSPRDQPQHF.

This chain joins TRBV4-1 and TRBJ2-1; 7 positions agree with TRBD2. Germline V gene lookup returns CDR1 MGHRA and CDR2 YSYEKL. After removal of 1 base from V and 10 bases from J, the junction contained 4 bases not matched to a gene. This CDR3 has 13 amino acids. CDR3 in amino acids: CASSQVSGGEQFF. The CDR3 DNA is TGCGCCAGCAGCCAAGTGTCCGGGGGGGAGCAGTTCTTC.

This clone was recorded a few times. This rearrangement joins TRBV4-2 to TRBJ1-1; D is possibly TRBD1 (5 bases). Germline-derived CDR1 and CDR2 are LGHNA and YNFKEQ. V lost 3 bases, J lost 7 bases, and 6 bases lay in between. CDR3 length: 11 residues. CDR3 nucleotide sequence: TGTGCCAGCAGCCAGGGGGGTGAAGCTTTCTTT. Amino acids: CASSQGGEAFF.

A single count supports this clone. The rearrangement links TRBV6-6 to TRBJ1-5; D is undetermined. The V gene lost 5 bases and the J gene lost 1 base, with 15 bases spanning the gap. There are 16 residues in the CDR3. CDR1 is MNHNY and CDR2 is SVGAGI in the germline V gene (reference sequence). The CDR3 region has the DNA TGTGCCAGCAGTCGAGGGCGCGACCGAAGCAATCAGCCCCAGCATTTT. Residues: CASSRGRDRSNQPQHF.

The chain is built from TRBV25-1 and TRBJ1-3; no firm D call. Germline V gene sequence: CDR1 MGHDK, CDR2 SYGVNS. The CDR3 loop spans 14 amino acids. Trimming took off 4 bases at V and 0 bases at J, with 7 bases between the two ends. The CDR3 region is CASSVGSSGNTIYF. The CDR3 DNA is TGTGCCAGCAGTGTCGGCTCCTCTGGAAACACCATATATTTT.

The V gene is TRBV7-2, the J gene TRBJ1-1; tentative D call: TRBD1 (6 bases). This CDR3 contains 16 residues. The V end was cut by 7 bases, the J end by 1 base, with 19 bases between. The germline CDR1 and CDR2 sequences are SGHTA and FQGNSA. The chain's CDR3 is CASTGQTPRSNTEAFF. Written as DNA, the CDR3 is TGTGCCAGCACTGGACAGACCCCCAGATCGAACACTGAAGCTTTCTTT.

By sample share, this clone is large. This chain connects TRBV5-8 to TRBJ1-5, with 10 nucleotides matching TRBD1. V shed 2 bases, J shed 5 bases, and the junction held 1 base outside the gene matches. Germline V gene data show CDR1 as SGHTS and CDR2 as YDEGEE. The CDR3 contains 14 residues. Here the CDR3 DNA reads TGTGCCAGCAGCTTCGGGACAGGGGATCAGCCCCAGCATTTT. Residues: CASSFGTGDQPQHF.

This chain links TRBV7-8 with TRBJ2-1; 8 bases line up with TRBD1. CDR1 SGHVS and CDR2 FQNEAQ come from the germline V gene. This CDR3 has 15 amino acids. The V and J ends lost 4 bases and 2 bases, in that order; junction bases with no gene match: 4. In nucleotides, the CDR3 is TGTGCCAGCAGCTCCGGGACAGGCCCCTACAATGAGCAGTTCTTC. The encoded protein is CASSSGTGPYNEQFF.

As DNA, the CDR3 is TGTGCCAGCAAACGTGACGGACAGGGTATATGGTATGGCTACACCTTC. It codes for CASKRDGQGIWYGYTF. The chain combines TRBV28 with TRBJ1-2, with 8 bases fitting TRBD1. Per germline, CDR1 MDHEN and CDR2 SYDVKM. J lost 5 bases, V lost 7 bases, and 15 bases had no gene match. The CDR3 runs 16 residues.

The chain uses TRBV27 and TRBJ2-1, with D tentatively TRBD2 (6 bases). This CDR3 contains 17 residues. Between the trimmed V and J ends, which lost 2 bases and 8 bases, there was a span of 22 bases. The germline V gene encodes CDR1 MNHEY and CDR2 SMNVEV (reference sequence). The CDR3 loop reads CASSLIGGVSPFDEQFF. The CDR3 DNA reads as TGTGCCAGCAGTTTAATCGGGGGAGTTTCCCCATTCGATGAGCAGTTCTTC.

This clone has more than one count but fewer than ten. The chain recombines TRBV25-1 with TRBJ1-2; the D gene is possibly TRBD1 (5 bases). This CDR3 is built from 15 residues. V lost 1 base to trimming and J lost 4 bases, with 13 bases between them. In germline, CDR1 is MGHDK, CDR2 SYGVNS. The CDR3 loop reads CASSEWGSDTYGYTF. CDR3 coding DNA: TGTGCCAGCAGTGAATGGGGCAGCGACACCTATGGCTACACCTTC.

The chain links TRBV25-1 to TRBJ1-4; 11 bases are shared with TRBD1. In germline, CDR1 is MGHDK, CDR2 SYGVNS. The CDR3 spans 16 residues. J lost 2 bases, V lost 4 bases, and 3 bases had no gene match. Written as DNA, the CDR3 is TGTGCCAGCAGTGCCCGGACAGGGGGCACTAATGAAAAACTGTTTTTT. It specifies CASSARTGGTNEKLFF.

The genes are TRBV6-5 and TRBJ1-2; no clear D. Germline V lookup: CDR1 MNHEY, CDR2 SVGAGI. V was cut by 4 bases and J by 6 bases, with 9 bases left in between. The CDR3 totals 12 residues. The CDR3 spells CASSSRGDGYTF. CDR3 nucleotides: TGTGCCAGCAGTTCTCGGGGAGATGGCTACACCTTC.

Notes on this clone: One end of the junction is discordant with germline, which a read error may explain. The same CDR3 also results from other DNA sequences found in this sample. The gene calls are TRBV7-9 and TRBJ2-1, with no clear D. Germline CDR1 reads SEHNR; CDR2 reads FQNEAQ (reference sequence). The CDR3 has 12 amino acids. The CDR3 here is CASSYSYNEQFF. Written as DNA, the CDR3 is TGCGCCAGCAGTTACTCCTACAATGAGCAGTTCTTC.

By sample fraction, this clone is medium-sized. The chain has TRBV30 and TRBJ2-5; no reliable D call. CDR1 and CDR2 (germline): GTSNPN, SVGIG (reference sequence). The CDR3 has 12 residues. V was shortened by 2 bases and J by 3 bases, with 7 bases between the two germline ends. The CDR3 nucleotides read TGTGCCTGGAGTAGGGTAGAAGAGACCCAGTACTTC. Protein sequence: CAWSRVEETQYF.

This chain links TRBV5-1 with TRBJ1-4, with a tentative D call TRBD1 (5 bases). This CDR3 comprises 16 residues. Germline V CDR1 and CDR2: SGHRS, YFSETQ. The ends were cut back, 3 bases at V and 5 bases at J, with 17 bases in the middle. The CDR3 spells CASSSWPKGKNEKLFF. The DNA for the CDR3 is TGCGCCAGCAGCTCCTGGCCCAAGGGGAAGAATGAAAAACTGTTTTTT.